The sequence of this T cell receptor (beta chain) was determined in a study of CD8+CD57+ T cells in acquired aplastic anemia. Template material for TCR beta VDJ and CDR3 profiling consisted of genomic DNA. TCRdb fed the reads into MiXCR, producing one record per CDR3 protein. The sample includes 450,000 to 550,000 distinct CDR3 sequences, around 33% of them seen just once. Patients chosen for sequencing had CD8+CD57+ cells that had expanded, as shown by flow cytometry. This clonotype has a handful of counts. This TCR was recovered from a human donor with aplastic anemia. The sequenced material came from sorted CD4+, CD8+, or CD8+CD57+ T cells (not recorded which) from PBMCs.

The CDR3 DNA follows: TGTGCCAGCAGTTACGGGAGCAACACTGAAGCTTTCTTT. Amino acids: CASSYGSNTEAFF. The V gene is TRBV6-5, the J gene TRBJ1-1; D call uncertain. Germline V gene sequence: CDR1 MNHEY, CDR2 SVGAGI. The CDR3 covers 13 residues. V gave up 2 bases and J gave up 2 bases, with 6 bases separating them.